The clone carrying this T cell receptor (beta chain) came up once. These data are taken from a study of blood T cell repertoires in COVID-19. Overall study: Researchers got acute and convalescent COVID-19 samples from the United States, Italy and Spain. Sources were T cells, B-cell-depleted T cells, or PBMCs; the material itself was cDNA or gDNA.

The CDR3 extends over 14 amino acids. V lost 7 bases and J lost 5, with 17 bases in between. Germline lookup yields CDR1 MNHNS and CDR2 SASEGT. Generated by immunoSEQ multiplex PCR, the TCRdb table keeps only in-frame clones and is missing some. Here the sample spans approximately 160,000 clones, about 83% being singletons. This sequence was found in a man aged 40-49 years who had recovered from COVID-19. The gene calls are TRBV6-1 and TRBJ1-1; weak D call: TRBD1 (6 bases). Sequencing was done on a sample of peripheral blood. The CDR3 DNA reads as TGTGCCAGCACCCAAGAAACAGGGATTACTGAAGCTTTCTTT. It specifies CASTQETGITEAFF.